This TCR beta chain was identified during a study of shared clonotypes between healthy human individuals (TCRdb year 2020). As for the study more broadly: Three men and a couple of women, aged 18 to 49 years, made up the cohort. Each donor's leukapheresis produced roughly between roughly 0.85 and 10 billion PBMCs. For each donor, three plates each were used for CD4 naive and CD4 memory, two plates were used for CD8 naive, and one plate was used for CD8 memory. Blood TCR repertoires of a handful of healthy adults were deeply sequenced to estimate repertoire size and the extent of clonotype sharing between individuals. Different laboratories and diverse techniques were used to prepare libraries and sequence TCR repertoires, to increase sequencing depth and limit assay-specific biases. Broad study findings and their caveats: Naive subsets generally had larger estimated clonotype richness than memory subsets. Sampling was restricted to blood, and TCR repertoires in tissues likely differ from the TCR repertoires found in blood. Based on pairwise subsampling, the degree of clonotype sharing among donors was expected to be affected by sequencing depth. Higher generation probabilities were observed for clonotypes shared by all four sorted-subset donors than for non-shared clonotypes. Incomplete sequencing was indicated by rarefaction of sorted-subset datasets, despite the large sequencing depth. The small number of donors limited the genetic and exposure-history diversity represented. Sharing across four donors was observed for about 4.8% of naive CD4, over 3% of naive CD8, about 2.5% of memory CD4, and roughly 0.4% of memory CD8 clonotypes.

As concerns this clone: Its antigen is unknown. Base qualities are missing; no much larger clone stands one base away.

The donors were healthy, HIV-negative adults with no recently reported acute infections or vaccinations. Every donor was a Caucasian adult residing in Nashville, Tennessee, USA. CD4+ T cells were enriched by magnetic negative selection, after which naive cells were positively selected on CD45RA and the negative fraction was taken as the memory subset. Blood was obtained by leukapheresis, after which PBMCs were separated by Ficoll-Histopaque density gradient centrifugation and cryopreserved in liquid nitrogen vapor phase. Analytical flow cytometry was used to check the purity and quantity of every magnetically sorted T cell population. Genomic DNA was isolated from each sorted fraction and quantified by UV absorbance on a Nanodrop 2000c. Using the deep immunoSEQ assay, TCR CDR3 regions were amplified from genomic DNA by multiplex PCR. For each cell subset, the extracted genomic DNA was distributed evenly across all wells of several immunoSEQ 96-well plates, and each plate served as one replicate. For sorted subsets, each replicate PCR was loaded with around 220 ng genomic DNA, equivalent to approximately 33,000 T cell genomes. The purified libraries were quantified using a Qubit 3.0 fluorometer, sized with a Bioanalyzer 2100, and then quantified again using the KAPA Library Quantification kit. Every immunoSEQ 96-well plate was sequenced on a dedicated single-read 150-cycle Illumina NextSeq 550 flow cell. Regarding the original processing steps: The immunoSEQ output contained only junctional sequences without quality scores, so filtering could not match that applied to full-length reads. Sequences were annotated with PyIR, a Python wrapper for IgBLAST v1.9, using IMGT germline references to assign V/J genes and CDR3. Reads were filtered out if the reads had weak V/J assignments (E-value above 1e-6), no CDR3, stop codons, out-of-frame junctions, or ambiguous translated residues. V3J clonotypes were defined as sequences sharing the same inferred V gene, J gene, and CDR3 amino acid sequence. The percentage overlap between two repertoires was calculated by dividing the number of shared unique clonotypes by the size of the smaller repertoire. RTK rarefaction, the Chao1 estimator, and Recon v2.1 estimates of unobserved clonotypes were used to assess repertoire richness. Generation probabilities for all TCRbeta clonotypes obtained by the gDNA method from a few donors were computed using OLGA. TCRdb retrieved this table from immuneACCESS and kept in-frame rearrangements only. Not all clones are present; in checked studies, unresolved V genes account for under half, and no reason is known for the remainder. Clone size and the V and J calls come from that table; the DNA yielded D and trimming. The sample table lists about 710,000 clones, less than 80% of them with a count of one. The ten largest clones take up more than 1.5% of the sample.

The sample was memory CD4+ T cells sorted from blood. The intended sense of this specimen's cell subset or site label: CD45RA-negative fraction. The sequence was obtained from a woman aged 30 to 39 in good health.

CDR3 protein: CASSQDWGTGNQPQHF. The DNA is TGTGCCAGCAGCCAAGACTGGGGGACAGGCAATCAGCCCCAGCATTTT. The chain employs TRBV4-2 and TRBJ1-5, and TRBD1 matches 7 of the central bases. V is cut back by 0 bases and J by 2 bases, with 4 bases in the junction unmatched. CDR1 and CDR2, per the germline V gene, are LGHNA and YNFKEQ. The CDR3 starts with the cysteine, ends with the phenylalanine, and has 16 residues. The only DNA kept is the CDR3, 48 bases in frame from the first base.